This T cell receptor (beta chain) was found in a study of cytomegalovirus exposure and HLA in healthy donors. The CDR3 is 16 amino acids. From germline, CDR1 is SSHAT and CDR2 FNYEAQ (reference sequence). PCR employed 60 Vbeta and 13 Jbeta primers. Libraries were prepared by immunoSEQ multiplex PCR; TCRdb keeps only in-frame clonotypes and omits some of them. This sample has 98,000 or so clones; less than 85% occur once, and the top ten carry approximately 5%. To note about this clone: One end of the junction fails to match germline, which may point to a read error.

The receptor was isolated from a woman aged 18-30 years in good health and CMV-seropositive. The sequenced material came from PBMCs. The chain couples TRBV7-7 to TRBJ2-5; 14 nucleotides line up with TRBD2. The CDR3 sequence: CASSLGLAGGGETQYF. CDR3 bases: TGTGCTAGCAGCTTAGGACTAGCGGGAGGTGGGGAGACCCAGTACTTC.